This T cell receptor (beta chain) is drawn from a study of T-cell reconstitution after alpha-beta-depleted transplantation in children (dated by TCRdb to 2015 to 2016). The study in broad terms: Using TCR repertoire profiling, the study followed T-cell immune reconstitution in a quantitative way in children after TCRalphabeta/CD19-depleted allogeneic hematopoietic cell transplantation.

This clonotype was counted a few times. Its specific antigen is unknown. No base quality information exists; no much larger clone differs at one position. V is shortened by 5 bases, J by 2 bases, and the region joining them spans 16 bases. The CDR3 measures 15 amino acids from cysteine to phenylalanine. Only CDR3 DNA remains: 45 bases, in frame from the first base. The germline V gene (reference sequence) provides CDR1 DFQATT and CDR2 SNEGSKA. Library preparation used PCR. The reads were generated on an Illumina HiSeq 2500. TCR libraries were prepared with molecular barcoding, using unique molecular identifiers to normalize TCRbeta repertoire quantification. Through fastp at Q25 and MiXCR, TCRdb rebuilt clones from the public reads, retaining in-frame beta chains. Every CDR3 protein is listed once, alongside the most common genes and DNA of its rows. Recorded for this sample are about 610,000 distinct CDR3 sequences; about 11% of them occurred a single time. The top ten hold about 4.3% of the sample.

This sample comprised PBMCs from the stem cell graft donor, obtained from the stem cell graft. The receptor chain draws on TRBV20-1 and TRBJ2-1; TRBD2 is perhaps the D gene, given 6 matching bases. The sequence was obtained from a human donor who donated a stem cell graft to a child with acute myeloid leukemia. Here the CDR3 is given as CSAGISGSTYNEQFF. The nucleotide sequence is TGCAGTGCTGGAATTAGCGGAAGTACCTACAATGAGCAGTTCTTC.